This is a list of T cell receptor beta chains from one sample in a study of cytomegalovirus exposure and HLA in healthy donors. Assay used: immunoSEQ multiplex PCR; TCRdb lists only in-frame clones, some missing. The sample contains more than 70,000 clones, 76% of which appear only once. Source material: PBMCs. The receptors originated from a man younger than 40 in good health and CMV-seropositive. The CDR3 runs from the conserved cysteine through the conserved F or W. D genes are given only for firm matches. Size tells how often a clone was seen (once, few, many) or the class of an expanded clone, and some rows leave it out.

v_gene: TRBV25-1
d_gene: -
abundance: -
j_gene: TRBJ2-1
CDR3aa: CASSEVDSSYNEQFF
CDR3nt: TGTGCCAGCAGTGAAGTGGACAGCTCCTACAATGAGCAGTTCTTC

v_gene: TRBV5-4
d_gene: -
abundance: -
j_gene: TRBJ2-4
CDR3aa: CASSFGRGFAKNIQYF
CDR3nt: TGTGCCAGCAGCTTCGGCAGGGGCTTTGCCAAAAACATTCAGTACTTC

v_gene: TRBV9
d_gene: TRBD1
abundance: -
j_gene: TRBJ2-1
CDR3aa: CASSVGDRGHEQFF
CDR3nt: TGTGCCAGCAGCGTAGGGGACAGGGGACATGAGCAGTTCTTC

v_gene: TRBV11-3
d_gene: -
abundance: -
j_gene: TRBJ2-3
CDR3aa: CASSARDSIDTQYF
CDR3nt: TGTGCCAGCAGCGCTCGGGACTCAATAGATACGCAGTATTTT

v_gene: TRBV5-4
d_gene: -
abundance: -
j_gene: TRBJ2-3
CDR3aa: CASSPGGLGTDTQYF
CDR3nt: TGTGCCAGCAGCCCAGGAGGGTTGGGCACAGATACGCAGTATTTT

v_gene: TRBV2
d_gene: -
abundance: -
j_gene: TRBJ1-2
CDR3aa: CASSEVGGPNYGYTF
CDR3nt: TGTGCCAGCAGTGAAGTGGGGGGGCCTAACTATGGCTACACCTTC

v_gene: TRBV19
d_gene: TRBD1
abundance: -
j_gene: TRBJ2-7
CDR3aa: CASSISGTAEQYF
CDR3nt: TGTGCCAGTAGTATCTCTGGGACAGCCGAGCAGTACTTC

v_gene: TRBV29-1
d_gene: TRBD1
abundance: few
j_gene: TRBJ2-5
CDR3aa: CSAGDSSETQYF
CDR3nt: TGCAGCGCAGGGGACAGTTCGGAGACCCAGTACTTC

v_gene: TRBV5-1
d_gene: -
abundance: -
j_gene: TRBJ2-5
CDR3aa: CASSLAGQPQETQYF
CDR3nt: TGCGCCAGCAGCTTGGCCGGACAACCCCAAGAGACCCAGTACTTC

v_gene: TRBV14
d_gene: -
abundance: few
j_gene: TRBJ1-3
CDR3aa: CASSQVHSGNTIYF
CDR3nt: TGTGCCAGCAGCCAAGTCCATTCTGGAAACACCATATATTTT

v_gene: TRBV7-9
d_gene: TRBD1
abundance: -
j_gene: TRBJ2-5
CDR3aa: CASSFRTGAPWETQYF
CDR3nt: TGTGCCAGCAGCTTCCGGACAGGGGCCCCCTGGGAGACCCAGTACTTC

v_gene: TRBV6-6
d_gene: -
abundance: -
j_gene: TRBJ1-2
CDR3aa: CASSYSTGQSSYTF
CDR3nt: TGTGCCAGCAGTTACTCGACAGGACAATCGAGCTACACCTTC

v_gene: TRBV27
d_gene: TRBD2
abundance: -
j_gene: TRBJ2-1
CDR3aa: CASTLAGPYNEQFF
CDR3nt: TGTGCCAGCACACTAGCGGGACCTTACAATGAGCAGTTCTTC

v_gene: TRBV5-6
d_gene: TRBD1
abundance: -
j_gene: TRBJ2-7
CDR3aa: CASSSPGTGYNEQYF
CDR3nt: TGTGCCAGCAGCTCTCCCGGGACAGGGTATAACGAGCAGTACTTC

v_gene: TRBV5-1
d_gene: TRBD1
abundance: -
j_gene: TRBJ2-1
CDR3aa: CASSRQGRGEQFF
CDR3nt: TGCGCCAGCTCCCGACAGGGTCGGGGTGAGCAGTTCTTC

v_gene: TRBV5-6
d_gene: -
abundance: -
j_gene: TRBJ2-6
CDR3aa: CASRRQGSGANVLTF
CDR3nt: TGTGCCAGCAGGAGGCAGGGGTCTGGGGCCAACGTCCTGACTTTC

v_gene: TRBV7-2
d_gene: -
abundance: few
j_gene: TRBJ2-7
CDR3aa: CASSLAGVTSREQYF
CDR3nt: TGTGCCAGCAGCTTAGCGGGAGTAACTTCCCGCGAGCAGTACTTC

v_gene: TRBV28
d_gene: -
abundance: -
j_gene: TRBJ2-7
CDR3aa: CASAGRTPSSYEQYF
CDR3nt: TGTGCCAGCGCAGGGAGGACTCCGAGCTCCTACGAGCAGTACTTC

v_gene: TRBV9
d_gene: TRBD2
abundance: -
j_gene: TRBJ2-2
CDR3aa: CASSDKTGGPMNTGELFF
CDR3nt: TGTGCCAGCAGCGATAAAACGGGAGGGCCAATGAACACCGGGGAGCTGTTTTTT

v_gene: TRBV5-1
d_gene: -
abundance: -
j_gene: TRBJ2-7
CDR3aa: CASSLDLTYEQYF
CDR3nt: TGCGCCAGCAGCCTGGACTTAACCTACGAGCAGTACTTC

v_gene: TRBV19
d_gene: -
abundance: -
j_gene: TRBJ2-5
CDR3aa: CASSMHNRQETQYF
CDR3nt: TGTGCCAGTAGTATGCACAATCGTCAAGAGACCCAGTACTTC

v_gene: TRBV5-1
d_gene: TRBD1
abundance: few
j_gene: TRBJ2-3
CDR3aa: CASRTGSSTDTQYF
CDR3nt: TGCGCCAGCCGGACAGGTTCTAGCACAGATACGCAGTATTTT

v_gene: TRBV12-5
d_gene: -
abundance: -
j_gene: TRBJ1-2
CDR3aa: CASGFAGRGLNYGYTF
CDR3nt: TGTGCTAGTGGTTTTGCGGGCCGCGGCCTCAACTATGGCTACACCTTC